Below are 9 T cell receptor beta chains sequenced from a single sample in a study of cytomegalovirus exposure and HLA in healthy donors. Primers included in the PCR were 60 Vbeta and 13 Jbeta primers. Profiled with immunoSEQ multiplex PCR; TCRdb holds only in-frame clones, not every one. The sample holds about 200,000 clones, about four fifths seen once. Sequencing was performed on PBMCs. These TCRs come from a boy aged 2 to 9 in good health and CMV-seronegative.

The CDR3 nucleotides read TGCGCCAGCAGCCAAGTAGTACAGTTCATGAACACTGAAGCTTTCTTT. It specifies CASSQVVQFMNTEAFF. This chain connects TRBV4-1 to TRBJ1-1; D is unclear. CDR1 MGHRA and CDR2 YSYEKL come from the germline V gene. This CDR3 is 16 amino acids long. With 1 base removed from V and 0 bases from J, the gap between germline ends came to 12 bases.

The CDR3 is CASSRATNEKLFF. The CDR3 DNA reads as TGTGCCAGCAGCCGAGCAACTAATGAAAAACTGTTTTTT. The chain combines TRBV2 with TRBJ1-4; D uncertain. Trimming stripped 6 bases from V and 0 bases from J, with 5 bases between. The CDR3 is made up of 13 amino acids. Per germline, CDR1 SNHLY and CDR2 FYNNEI.

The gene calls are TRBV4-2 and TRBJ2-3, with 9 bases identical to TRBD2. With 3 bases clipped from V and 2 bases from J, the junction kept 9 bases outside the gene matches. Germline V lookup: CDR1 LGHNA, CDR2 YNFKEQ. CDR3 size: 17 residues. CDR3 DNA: TGTGCCAGCAGCCACAGTGGGCGGGGGGGATCCACAGATACGCAGTATTTT. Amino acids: CASSHSGRGGSTDTQYF.

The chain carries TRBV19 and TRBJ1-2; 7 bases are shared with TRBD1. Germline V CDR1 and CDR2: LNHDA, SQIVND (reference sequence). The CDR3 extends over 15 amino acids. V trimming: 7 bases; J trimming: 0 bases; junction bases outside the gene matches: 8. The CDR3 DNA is TGTGCCAGTACAGCCCAGGGGGACGCTAACTATGGCTACACCTTC. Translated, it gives CASTAQGDANYGYTF.

This chain's CDR3 is CASSLRTGGNIQYF. The CDR3 DNA follows: TGTGCCAGCAGTTTGAGGACAGGGGGCAACATTCAGTACTTC. The chain is built from TRBV27 and TRBJ2-4, with 11 bases identical to TRBD1. Germline CDR1 is MNHEY and CDR2 is SMNVEV (reference sequence). The CDR3 totals 14 residues. Germline trimming cut 3 bases from V and 7 bases from J; bases unmatched to any gene: 2.

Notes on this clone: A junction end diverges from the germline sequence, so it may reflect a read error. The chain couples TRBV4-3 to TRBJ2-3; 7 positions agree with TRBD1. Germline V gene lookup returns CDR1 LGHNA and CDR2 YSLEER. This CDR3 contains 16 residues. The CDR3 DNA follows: TGCGCCAGCAGTCCCAGACACCTAGACGGGACAGATACGCGGTATTTT. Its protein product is CASSPRHLDGTDTRYF.

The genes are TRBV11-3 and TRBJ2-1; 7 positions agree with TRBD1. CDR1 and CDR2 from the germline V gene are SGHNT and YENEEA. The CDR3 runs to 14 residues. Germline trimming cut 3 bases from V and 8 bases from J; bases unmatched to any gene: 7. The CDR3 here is CASSLRGGRDEQFF. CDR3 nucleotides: TGTGCCAGCAGCTTGAGAGGGGGCAGGGATGAGCAGTTCTTC.

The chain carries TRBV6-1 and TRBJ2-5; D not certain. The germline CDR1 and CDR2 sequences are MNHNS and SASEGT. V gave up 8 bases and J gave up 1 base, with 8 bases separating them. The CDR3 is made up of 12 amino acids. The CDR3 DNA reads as TGTGCCAGCTCGGAGATCCAAGAGACCCAGTACTTC. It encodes CASSEIQETQYF.

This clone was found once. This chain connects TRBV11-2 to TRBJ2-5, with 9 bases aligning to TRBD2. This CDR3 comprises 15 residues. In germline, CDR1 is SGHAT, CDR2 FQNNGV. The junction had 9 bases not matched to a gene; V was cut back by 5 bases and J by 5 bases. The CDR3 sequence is CASSPWRGGGETQYF. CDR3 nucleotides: TGTGCCAGCAGCCCTTGGCGGGGGGGAGGGGAGACCCAGTACTTC.